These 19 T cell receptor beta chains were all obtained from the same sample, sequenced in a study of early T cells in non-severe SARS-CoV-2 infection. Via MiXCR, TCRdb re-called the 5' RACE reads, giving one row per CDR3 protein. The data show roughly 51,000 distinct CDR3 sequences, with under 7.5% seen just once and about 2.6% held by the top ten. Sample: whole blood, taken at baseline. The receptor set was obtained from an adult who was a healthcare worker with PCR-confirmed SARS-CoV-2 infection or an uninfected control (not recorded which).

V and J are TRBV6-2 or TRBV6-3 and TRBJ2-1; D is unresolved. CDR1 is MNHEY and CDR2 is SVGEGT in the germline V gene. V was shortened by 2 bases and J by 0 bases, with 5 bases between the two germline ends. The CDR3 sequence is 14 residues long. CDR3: CASSYRSSYNEQFF. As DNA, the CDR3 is TGTGCCAGCAGTTACAGGAGCTCCTACAATGAGCAGTTCTTC.

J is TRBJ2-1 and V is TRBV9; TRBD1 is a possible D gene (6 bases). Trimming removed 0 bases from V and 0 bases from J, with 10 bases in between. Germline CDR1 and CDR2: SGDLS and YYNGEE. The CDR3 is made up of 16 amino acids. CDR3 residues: CASSVDGGRSYNEQFF. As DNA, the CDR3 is TGTGCCAGCAGCGTAGATGGGGGCCGCTCCTACAATGAGCAGTTCTTC.

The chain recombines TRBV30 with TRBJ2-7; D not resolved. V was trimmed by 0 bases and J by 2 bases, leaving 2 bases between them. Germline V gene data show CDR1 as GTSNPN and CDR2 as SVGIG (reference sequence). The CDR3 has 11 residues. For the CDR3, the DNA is TGTGCCTGGAGTGTCGCCTACGAGCAGTACTTC. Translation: CAWSVAYEQYF. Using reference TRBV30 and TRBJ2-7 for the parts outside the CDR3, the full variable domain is SQTIHQWPATLVQPVGSPLSLECTVEGTSNPNLYWYRQAAGRGLQLLFYSVGIGQISSEVPQNLSASRPQDRQFILSSKKLLLSDSGFYLCAWSVAYEQYFGPGTRLTVT.

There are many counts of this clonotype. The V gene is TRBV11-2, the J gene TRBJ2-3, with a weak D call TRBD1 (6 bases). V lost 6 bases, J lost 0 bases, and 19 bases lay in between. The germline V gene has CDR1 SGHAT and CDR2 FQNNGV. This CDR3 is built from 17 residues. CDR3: CASRHQGRLISTDTQYF. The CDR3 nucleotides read TGTGCCAGCAGACACCAGGGGCGGTTAATCAGCACAGATACGCAGTATTTT.

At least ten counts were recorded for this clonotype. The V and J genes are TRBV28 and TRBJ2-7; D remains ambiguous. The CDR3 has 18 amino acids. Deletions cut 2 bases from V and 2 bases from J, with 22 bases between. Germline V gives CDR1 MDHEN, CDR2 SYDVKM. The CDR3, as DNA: TGTGCCAGCAGTTTAAGTAAAGGGCTAGGTACCCTCGCCTACGAGCAGTACTTC. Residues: CASSLSKGLGTLAYEQYF.

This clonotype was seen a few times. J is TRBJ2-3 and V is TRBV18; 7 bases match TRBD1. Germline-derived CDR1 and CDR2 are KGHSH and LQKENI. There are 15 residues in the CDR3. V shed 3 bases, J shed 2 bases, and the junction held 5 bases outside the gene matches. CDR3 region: CASSPRDRHTDTQYF. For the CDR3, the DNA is TGTGCCAGCTCACCTAGGGACAGACACACAGATACGCAGTATTTT.

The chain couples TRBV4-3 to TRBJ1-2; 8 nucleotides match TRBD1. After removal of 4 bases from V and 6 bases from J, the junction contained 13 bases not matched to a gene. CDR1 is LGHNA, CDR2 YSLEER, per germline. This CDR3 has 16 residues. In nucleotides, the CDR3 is TGCGCCAGCAGCCCATCTACAGGGGGAAGATTCGATGGCTACACCTTC. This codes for CASSPSTGGRFDGYTF.

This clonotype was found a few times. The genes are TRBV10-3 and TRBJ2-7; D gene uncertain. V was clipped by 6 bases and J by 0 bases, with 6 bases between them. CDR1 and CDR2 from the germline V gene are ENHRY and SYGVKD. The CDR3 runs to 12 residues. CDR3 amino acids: CAIRQSSYEQYF. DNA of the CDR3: TGTGCCATCAGACAGTCCTCCTACGAGCAGTACTTC.

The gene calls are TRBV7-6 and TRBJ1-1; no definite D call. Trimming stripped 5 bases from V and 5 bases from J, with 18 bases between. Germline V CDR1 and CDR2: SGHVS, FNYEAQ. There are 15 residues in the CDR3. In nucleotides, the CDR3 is TGTGCCAGCAGCCCGAGGGTAACGGGAAATACTGAAGCTTTCTTT. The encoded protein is CASSPRVTGNTEAFF.

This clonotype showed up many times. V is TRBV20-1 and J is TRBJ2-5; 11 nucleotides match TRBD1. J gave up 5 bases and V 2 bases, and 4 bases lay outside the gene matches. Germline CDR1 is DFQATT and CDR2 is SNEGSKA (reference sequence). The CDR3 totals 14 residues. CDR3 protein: CSARPGTGGETQYF. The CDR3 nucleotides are TGCAGTGCTAGACCCGGGACAGGGGGTGAGACCCAGTACTTC.

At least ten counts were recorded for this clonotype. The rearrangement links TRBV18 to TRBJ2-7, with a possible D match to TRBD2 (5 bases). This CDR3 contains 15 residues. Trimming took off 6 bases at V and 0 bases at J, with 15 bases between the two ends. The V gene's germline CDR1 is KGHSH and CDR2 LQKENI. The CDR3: CASSPTLGSSYEQYF. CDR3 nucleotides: TGTGCCAGCTCGCCGACCCTGGGGAGCTCCTACGAGCAGTACTTC.

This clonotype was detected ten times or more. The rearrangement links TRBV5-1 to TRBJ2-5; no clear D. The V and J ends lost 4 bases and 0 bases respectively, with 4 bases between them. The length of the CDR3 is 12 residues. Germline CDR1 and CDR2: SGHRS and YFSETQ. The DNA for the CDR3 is TGCGCCAGCAGCATTGACCAAGAGACCCAGTACTTC. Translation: CASSIDQETQYF.

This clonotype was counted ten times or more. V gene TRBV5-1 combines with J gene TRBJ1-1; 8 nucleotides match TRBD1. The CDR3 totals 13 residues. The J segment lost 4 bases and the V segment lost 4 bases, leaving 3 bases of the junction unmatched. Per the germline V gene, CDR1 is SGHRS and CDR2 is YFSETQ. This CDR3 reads CASSIDRGTEAFF. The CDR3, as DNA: TGCGCCAGCAGCATAGACAGGGGCACTGAAGCTTTCTTT.

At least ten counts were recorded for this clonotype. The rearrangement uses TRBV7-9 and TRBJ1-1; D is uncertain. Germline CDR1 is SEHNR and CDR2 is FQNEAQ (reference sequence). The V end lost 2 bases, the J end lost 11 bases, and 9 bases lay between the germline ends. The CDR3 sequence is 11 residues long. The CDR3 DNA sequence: TGTGCCAGCAGCTTAAAGGGTAGGGCTTTCTTT. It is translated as CASSLKGRAFF.

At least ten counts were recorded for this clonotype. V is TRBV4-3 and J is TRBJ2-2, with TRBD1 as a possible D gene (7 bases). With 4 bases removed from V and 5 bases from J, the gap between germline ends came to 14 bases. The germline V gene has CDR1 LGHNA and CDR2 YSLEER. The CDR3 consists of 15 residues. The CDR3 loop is CASSPWTGGTGELFF. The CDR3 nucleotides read TGCGCCAGCAGCCCCTGGACAGGAGGGACCGGGGAGCTGTTTTTT.

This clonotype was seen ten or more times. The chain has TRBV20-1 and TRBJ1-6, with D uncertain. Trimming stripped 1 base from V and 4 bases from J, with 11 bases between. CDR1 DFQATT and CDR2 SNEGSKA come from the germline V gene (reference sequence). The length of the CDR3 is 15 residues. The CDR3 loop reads CSARGRARYNSPLHF. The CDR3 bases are TGCAGTGCTAGAGGGAGGGCTCGTTATAATTCACCCCTCCACTTT.

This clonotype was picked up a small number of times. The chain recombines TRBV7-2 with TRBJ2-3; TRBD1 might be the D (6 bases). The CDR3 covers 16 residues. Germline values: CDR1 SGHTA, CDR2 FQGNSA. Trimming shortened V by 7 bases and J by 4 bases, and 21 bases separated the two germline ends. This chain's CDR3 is CASMPRDGQRPDTQYF. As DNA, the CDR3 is TGTGCCAGCATGCCGAGGGATGGACAGCGTCCAGATACGCAGTATTTT.

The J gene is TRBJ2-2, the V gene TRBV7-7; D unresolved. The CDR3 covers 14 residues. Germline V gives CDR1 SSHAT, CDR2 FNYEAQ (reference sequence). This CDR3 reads CAGSLGINTGELFF. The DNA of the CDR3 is TGTGCTGGCAGCTTAGGCATAAACACCGGGGAGCTGTTTTTT.

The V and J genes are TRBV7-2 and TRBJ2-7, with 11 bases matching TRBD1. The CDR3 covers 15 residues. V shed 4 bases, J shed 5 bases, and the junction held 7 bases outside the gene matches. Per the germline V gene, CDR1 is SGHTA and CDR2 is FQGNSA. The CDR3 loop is CASSWGQGETDEQYF. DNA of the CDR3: TGTGCCAGCAGCTGGGGACAGGGGGAAACGGACGAGCAGTACTTC. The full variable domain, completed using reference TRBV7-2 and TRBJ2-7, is GAGVSQSPSNKVTEKGKDVELRCDPISGHTALYWYRQSLGQGLEFLIYFQGNSAPDKSGLPSDRFSAERTGGSVSTLTIQRTQQEDSAVYLCASSWGQGETDEQYFGPGTRLTVT.